One and the same sample provided the 27 T cell receptor beta chains below, sequenced in a study of blood T cell repertoires in COVID-19. Libraries were prepared by immunoSEQ multiplex PCR; TCRdb keeps only in-frame clonotypes and omits some of them. The sample records approximately 230,000 clones, more than 70% being singletons. Sequencing used peripheral blood. These receptors all stem from an elderly man with acute or convalescent COVID-19.

The gene calls are TRBV18 and TRBJ1-5; perhaps TRBD1 as D (5 bases). Trimming took off 2 bases at V and 7 bases at J, with 12 bases between the two ends. Germline CDR1 reads KGHSH; CDR2 reads LQKENI. This CDR3 region has 14 residues. The CDR3 is CASSPAREGQPQHF. The CDR3 coding sequence is TGTGCCAGCTCACCAGCCAGGGAGGGCCAGCCCCAGCATTTT. The complete variable domain, with remaining parts taken from reference TRBV18 and TRBJ1-5, reads NAGVMQNPRHLVRRRGQEARLRCSPMKGHSHVYWYRQLPEEGLKFMVYLQKENIIDESGMPKERFSAEFPKEGPSILRIQQVVRGDSAAYFCASSPAREGQPQHFGDGTRLSIL.

The CDR3 reads CASSFTSVQETQYF. DNA for the CDR3: TGTGCCAGCAGCTTCACTAGCGTCCAAGAGACCCAGTACTTC. This chain links TRBV7-2 with TRBJ2-5; 7 bases are a match to TRBD2. Germline lookup yields CDR1 SGHTA and CDR2 FQGNSA. The ends lost 3 bases at V and 1 base at J; junction bases unmatched: 2. The CDR3 totals 14 residues.

The chain recombines TRBV5-1 with TRBJ2-1; the D is unclear. The CDR3 loop spans 13 amino acids. Trimming removed 0 bases at V and 8 bases at J, with 9 bases between. CDR1 SGHRS and CDR2 YFSETQ come from the germline V gene. CDR3 sequence: CASSLAQRDEQFF. CDR3 nucleotide sequence: TGCGCCAGCAGCTTGGCCCAACGGGATGAGCAGTTCTTC.

Of note for this clone: Other DNA sequences from this sample encode an identical CDR3 as well. This chain connects TRBV5-1 to TRBJ2-3; 11 bases line up with TRBD2. The CDR3 has 15 amino acids. The germline V gene has CDR1 SGHRS and CDR2 YFSETQ. V gave up 0 bases and J gave up 4 bases; unmatched junction bases: 1. This CDR3 is CASSLGTSGSDTQYF. The CDR3 nucleotides read TGCGCCAGCAGCTTGGGGACTAGCGGGTCAGATACGCAGTATTTT.

The V and J genes are TRBV19 and TRBJ1-5; 7 bases line up with TRBD1. Germline CDR1 is LNHDA and CDR2 is SQIVND (reference sequence). V was clipped by 9 bases and J by 5 bases; unmatched bases: 10. The CDR3 consists of 14 residues. The CDR3 sequence is CASLPRDRHQPQHF. Here the CDR3 DNA reads TGTGCCAGCCTTCCACGGGACAGACATCAGCCCCAGCATTTT. Full variable domain (outside the CDR3, taken from reference TRBV19 and TRBJ1-5): DGGITQSPKYLFRKEGQNVTLSCEQNLNHDAMYWYRQDPGQGLRLIYYSQIVNDFQKGDIAEGYSVSREKKESFPLTVTSAQKNPTAFYLCASLPRDRHQPQHFGDGTRLSIL.

V usage is TRBV19 and J usage is TRBJ2-7, with D possibly matching TRBD1 (6 bases). The ends were cut back, 5 bases at V and 3 bases at J, with 26 bases in the middle. In germline, CDR1 is LNHDA, CDR2 SQIVND (reference sequence). The length of the CDR3 is 18 residues. The CDR3, as DNA: TGTGCCAGTAGTCGTGTGGGGGCAGCCAAAACGGGTCACTACGAGCAGTACTTC. As protein: CASSRVGAAKTGHYEQYF.

The table lists this clone with a count of one. The V gene is TRBV5-8, the J gene TRBJ2-2; 7 bases are a match to TRBD2. CDR3 size: 15 residues. CDR1 and CDR2 (germline): SGHTS, YDEGEE. Unmatched junction bases numbered 7, after V lost 3 bases and J lost 5 bases. The CDR3 loop reads CASSSGGSQTGELFF. CDR3 DNA: TGTGCCAGCAGCTCCGGGGGGTCGCAAACCGGGGAGCTGTTTTTT.

The gene calls are TRBV10-2 and TRBJ2-3; 10 nucleotides line up with TRBD2. With V trimmed by 6 bases and J by 0 bases, 6 bases remained unmatched. Germline values: CDR1 WSHSY, CDR2 SAAADI. The CDR3 spans 16 residues. This CDR3 reads CASRPPTSGSTDTQYF. For the CDR3, the DNA is TGCGCCAGCAGACCACCGACTAGCGGGAGCACAGATACGCAGTATTTT.

This clone was seen just once. The chain combines TRBV7-8 with TRBJ1-2, with D possibly being TRBD1 (5 bases). The CDR3 covers 15 residues. CDR1 is SGHVS and CDR2 is FQNEAQ in the germline V gene. V lost 5 bases to trimming and J lost 3 bases, with 16 bases between them. CDR3 sequence reads: CASSPFIQVDYGYTF. The CDR3 nucleotides read TGTGCCAGCAGCCCGTTCATACAGGTGGACTATGGCTACACCTTC.

The V gene is TRBV10-2, the J gene TRBJ2-7, with D maybe TRBD1 (6 bases). Per germline, CDR1 WSHSY and CDR2 SAAADI. V lost 5 bases to trimming and J lost 3 bases, with 11 bases between them. This CDR3 contains 13 residues. The CDR3: CASSLTGFYEQYF. CDR3 in DNA: TGCGCCAGCAGTCTAACAGGGTTCTACGAGCAGTACTTC.

V usage is TRBV19 and J usage is TRBJ1-5; unclear D gene. The CDR3 loop spans 15 amino acids. V was trimmed by 5 bases and J by 4 bases, leaving 15 bases between them. Germline CDR1 reads LNHDA; CDR2 reads SQIVND (reference sequence). CDR3 amino acids: CASSDLAGSNQPQHF. The CDR3 region has the DNA TGTGCCAGTAGTGATTTGGCGGGGTCTAATCAGCCCCAGCATTTT.

V usage is TRBV28 and J usage is TRBJ1-2; D is ambiguous. This CDR3 contains 12 residues. Germline V gene data show CDR1 as MDHEN and CDR2 as SYDVKM. With 5 bases removed from V and 8 bases from J, the gap between germline ends came to 12 bases. CDR3 sequence (DNA): TGTGCCAGCAGTCCCCCTATGCGAGGCTACACCTTC. This encodes CASSPPMRGYTF.

The chain has TRBV11-3 and TRBJ2-1; 7 nucleotides match TRBD2. The germline V gene encodes CDR1 SGHNT and CDR2 YENEEA. This CDR3 is built from 14 residues. J lost 6 bases, V lost 3 bases, and 5 bases had no gene match. DNA of the CDR3: TGTGCCAGCAGCTTTTCGGGGGGACTCAATGAGCAGTTCTTC. The encoded protein is CASSFSGGLNEQFF.

The rearrangement uses TRBV5-1 and TRBJ1-3; 7 positions agree with TRBD1. The CDR3 sequence is 16 residues long. Trimming removed 6 bases from V and 0 bases from J; junction bases left unmatched: 9. Germline V CDR1 and CDR2: SGHRS, YFSETQ. CDR3 nucleotide sequence: TGCGCCAGCACCGAGGGGGCATCGAGCTCTGGAAACACCATATATTTT. Translation: CASTEGASSSGNTIYF. Variable domain in full (rest from reference TRBV5-1 and TRBJ1-3): KAGVTQTPRYLIKTRGQQVTLSCSPISGHRSVSWYQQTPGQGLQFLFEYFSETQRNKGNFPGRFSGRQFSNSRSEMNVSTLELGDSALYLCASTEGASSSGNTIYFGEGSWLTVV.

The gene calls are TRBV7-2 and TRBJ2-5, with 11 positions matching TRBD2. CDR1 and CDR2 from the germline V gene are SGHTA and FQGNSA. The CDR3 covers 16 residues. Trimming at V came to 5 bases and at J to 4 bases, leaving 9 bases not matched to a gene. The CDR3 sequence: CASSGVSGGAGETQYF. CDR3 DNA: TGTGCCAGCAGCGGGGTTAGCGGGGGGGCCGGAGAGACCCAGTACTTC.

The rearrangement uses TRBV7-8 and TRBJ1-6; 7 nucleotides agree with TRBD1. This CDR3 contains 14 residues. With 1 base clipped from V and 9 bases from J, the junction kept 3 bases outside the gene matches. The germline V gene encodes CDR1 SGHVS and CDR2 FQNEAQ. The CDR3 DNA is TGTGCCAGCAGCTTAGAGACAGGGCGTTCACCCCTCCACTTT. Protein: CASSLETGRSPLHF.

Only one count was recorded for this clone. V is TRBV5-5 and J is TRBJ1-6, with TRBD1 matching 8 bases. The CDR3 is made up of 13 amino acids. Germline V gene data show CDR1 as SGHKS and CDR2 as YYEKEE (reference sequence). V was pared by 4 bases and J by 9 bases, with 3 bases of the junction left unmatched. The CDR3 is CASSVDRVSPLHF. The CDR3, as DNA: TGTGCCAGCAGCGTGGACAGGGTTTCACCCCTCCACTTT. Complete variable domain (other parts from reference TRBV5-5 and TRBJ1-6): DAGVTQSPTHLIKTRGQQVTLRCSPISGHKSVSWYQQVLGQGPQFIFQYYEKEERGRGNFPDRFSARQFPNYSSELNVNALLLGDSALYLCASSVDRVSPLHFGNGTRLTVT.

The J gene is TRBJ1-3, the V gene TRBV11-2, with D possibly matching TRBD1 (6 bases). V lost 2 bases to trimming and J lost 4 bases, with 9 bases between them. Germline CDR1 and CDR2: SGHAT and FQNNGV. The CDR3 runs to 14 residues. DNA for the CDR3: TGTGCCAGCAGCTTATCGACAGGAGGAAACACCATATATTTT. Its protein is CASSLSTGGNTIYF.

This chain joins TRBV30 and TRBJ2-7; a weak D match, TRBD1 (5 bases). The CDR3 is 14 amino acids. Trimming took 2 bases from V and 3 from J, leaving 14 bases between them. CDR1 GTSNPN and CDR2 SVGIG come from the germline V gene (reference sequence). Here the CDR3 DNA reads TGTGCCTGGAGTAGGTGGGGCACCGTCTACGAGCAGTACTTC. This codes for CAWSRWGTVYEQYF. Combining the CDR3 with reference TRBV30 and TRBJ2-7 gives the whole variable domain SQTIHQWPATLVQPVGSPLSLECTVEGTSNPNLYWYRQAAGRGLQLLFYSVGIGQISSEVPQNLSASRPQDRQFILSSKKLLLSDSGFYLCAWSRWGTVYEQYFGPGTRLTVT.

CDR3 DNA sequence: TGTGCCAGCAGCCATAGGGGTAGGGGCGCGGCTGAAGCTTTCTTT. Translating it yields CASSHRGRGAAEAFF. V is TRBV3-1 (or the pseudogene TRBV3-2) and J is TRBJ1-1, with a possible D match to TRBD1 (5 bases). CDR1 LGHDT and CDR2 YNNKEL come from the germline V gene (reference sequence). V was trimmed by 3 bases and J by 6 bases, leaving 17 bases between them. The CDR3 has 15 residues.

Worth noting for this clone: At one of its ends the junction is not consistent with the germline gene, which may arise from a read error. The V and J genes are TRBV29-1 and TRBJ2-1, with D possibly TRBD1 on 5 matching bases. In germline, CDR1 is SQVTM, CDR2 ANQGSEA. The CDR3 runs to 13 residues. CDR3 sequence: CSVVSRGGNEQFF. The CDR3 nucleotides are TGCAGTGTTGTCTCTAGGGGTGGGAATGAGCAGTTCTTC.

The gene calls are TRBV3-1 (or the pseudogene TRBV3-2) and TRBJ2-5; TRBD2 aligns across 9 bases. J gave up 3 bases and V 3 bases, and 2 bases lay outside the gene matches. The CDR3 length is 14 residues. Germline CDR1 LGHDT, CDR2 YNNKEL (reference sequence). The DNA for the CDR3 is TGTGCCAGCAGCCAGACTAGCGGAGAAGAGACCCAGTACTTC. Translating it yields CASSQTSGEETQYF.

J is TRBJ2-1 and V is TRBV7-9; weak D call: TRBD2 (6 bases). V lost 7 bases to trimming and J lost 6 bases, with 16 bases between them. The CDR3 is made up of 14 amino acids. CDR1 is SEHNR, CDR2 FQNEAQ, per germline (reference sequence). The CDR3 DNA reads as TGTGCCAGCACCCGCCGGGGGTTGTTCAATGAGCAGTTCTTC. Protein sequence: CASTRRGLFNEQFF.

The V and J genes are TRBV19 and TRBJ2-2, with TRBD1 matching over 7 bases. The V gene's germline CDR1 is LNHDA and CDR2 SQIVND (reference sequence). The CDR3 has 15 amino acids. V lost 6 bases to trimming and J lost 4 bases; unmatched junction nucleotides: 8. CDR3 sequence: CASRQDRVGTGELFF. Here the CDR3 DNA reads TGTGCCAGTAGACAAGACAGGGTTGGCACCGGGGAGCTGTTTTTT.

The V gene is TRBV5-1, the J gene TRBJ1-1; 9 positions match TRBD1. V was clipped by 5 bases and J by 0 bases; unmatched bases: 11. Germline V gene data show CDR1 as SGHRS and CDR2 as YFSETQ. The CDR3 sequence is 17 residues long. The CDR3 region is CASSSGTGTTMNTEAFF. The CDR3, as DNA: TGCGCCAGCAGTTCCGGGACAGGGACTACGATGAACACTGAAGCTTTCTTT.

The chain couples TRBV19 to TRBJ1-5; possibly TRBD1 for D (5 bases). V gave up 7 bases and J gave up 0 bases, with 7 bases separating them. CDR1 is LNHDA and CDR2 is SQIVND in the germline V gene (reference sequence). The CDR3 totals 13 residues. The CDR3 loop reads CASKQDSNQPQHF. The CDR3 DNA follows: TGTGCCAGTAAACAGGATAGCAATCAGCCCCAGCATTTT.

The chain recombines TRBV9 with TRBJ2-7, with 8 nucleotides matching TRBD1. CDR1 is SGDLS, CDR2 YYNGEE, per germline. CDR3 length: 16 residues. J lost 3 bases, V lost 0 bases, and 8 bases had no gene match. CDR3 sequence: CASSVAPRGQLYEQYF. CDR3 nucleotide sequence: TGTGCCAGCAGCGTAGCTCCCAGGGGGCAACTCTACGAGCAGTACTTC.